A single sample gave rise to the 21 T cell receptor beta chains below, sequenced in a study of CD8 T cells in Susac syndrome. An amount of RNA that ranged from roughly 0.45 to 1 ug was reverse transcribed with random hexamers. Each CDR3 protein gets one entry after TCRdb re-called the immunoSEQ multiplex PCR reads with MiXCR. The sample consists of 71,000 or so distinct CDR3 sequences, 93% of them appearing once. Sequenced sample: CD4+ T cells from PBMCs. Receptor source: a human donor with Susac syndrome.

This sequence joins TRBV5-1 and TRBJ2-3; 8 bases agree with TRBD2. The CDR3 has 17 residues. The germline V gene has CDR1 SGHRS and CDR2 YFSETQ. V shed 0 bases, J shed 2 bases, and the junction held 8 bases outside the gene matches. This CDR3 is CASSLGEAGAYTDTQYF. The DNA for the CDR3 is TGCGCCAGCAGCTTGGGCGAAGCGGGGGCCTACACAGATACGCAGTATTTT.

In this sample, this clonotype turned up once. The chain has TRBV27 and TRBJ1-5, with a possible D match to TRBD1 (6 bases). V dropped 6 bases and J dropped 0 bases, with 12 bases sitting between them. Per germline, CDR1 MNHEY and CDR2 SMNVEV (reference sequence). The CDR3 is 15 residues long. The chain's CDR3 is CASSIGQLSNQPQHF. The CDR3 bases are TGTGCCAGCAGCATCGGACAGCTTAGCAATCAGCCCCAGCATTTT.

The V call is TRBV4-2, the J call TRBJ2-3, with a possible D match to TRBD2 (5 bases). CDR1 is LGHNA, CDR2 YNFKEQ, per germline. The V gene lost 0 bases and the J gene lost 8 bases, with 12 bases spanning the gap. The CDR3 contains 14 residues. The CDR3: CASSQDGLAGTQYF. In DNA form, the CDR3 reads TGTGCCAGCAGCCAAGATGGTTTGGCGGGTACGCAGTATTTT.

This clonotype was picked up one time. The chain links TRBV25-1 to TRBJ1-6, with 8 bases that match TRBD1. The trim removed 7 bases at V and 11 bases at J, leaving 10 bases unmatched. CDR1 and CDR2 (germline): MGHDK, SYGVNS. This CDR3 region has 14 residues. The CDR3 sequence is CASKTRTGSAPLHF. The CDR3 DNA reads as TGTGCCAGCAAAACCAGGACAGGGTCAGCACCCCTCCACTTT. Together with reference TRBV25-1 and TRBJ1-6, the CDR3 gives the full variable domain: EADIYQTPRYLVIGTGKKITLECSQTMGHDKMYWYQQDPGMELHLIHYSYGVNSTEKGDLSSESTVSRIRTEHFPLTLESARPSHTSQYLCASKTRTGSAPLHFGNGTRLTVT.

The chain employs TRBV19 and TRBJ2-7, with D hard to call. V was pared by 4 bases and J by 7 bases, with 14 bases between. CDR1 and CDR2 (germline): LNHDA, SQIVND (reference sequence). This CDR3 contains 13 residues. In DNA, the CDR3 is TGTGCCAGTAGTACTTCCCCCGCCGGGGAGCAGTACTTC. Its protein is CASSTSPAGEQYF.

The rearrangement joins TRBV5-6 to TRBJ1-6, with D unresolved. Germline CDR1 is SGHDT and CDR2 is YYEEEE. The CDR3 extends over 14 amino acids. V lost 0 bases and J 7 bases, leaving 8 bases between the germline ends. The CDR3 sequence is CASSLGRGNSPLHF. As DNA, the CDR3 is TGTGCCAGCAGCTTGGGGCGGGGAAATTCACCCCTCCACTTT.

This clonotype showed up just once. The genes are TRBV11-3 and TRBJ2-7; either TRBD1 or TRBD2 may fit D (6 bases each). From germline, CDR1 is SGHNT and CDR2 YENEEA. The CDR3 has 16 residues. V gave up 3 bases and J gave up 5 bases, with 20 bases separating them. CDR3 residues: CASSLPWAPGAHEQYF. In DNA form, the CDR3 reads TGTGCCAGCAGCTTGCCTTGGGCCCCGGGGGCCCACGAGCAGTACTTC.

The chain links TRBV19 to TRBJ2-1, with 11 bases matching TRBD2. The CDR3 totals 16 residues. CDR1 is LNHDA and CDR2 is SQIVND in the germline V gene (reference sequence). Trimming cost V 3 bases and J 10 bases; bases outside gene matches: 11. The CDR3: CASSIRLAGGIGEQFF. CDR3 DNA sequence: TGTGCCAGTAGTATTCGGCTAGCGGGGGGAATAGGGGAGCAGTTCTTC.

This chain uses TRBV5-1 with TRBJ2-5, with unresolved D. From germline, CDR1 is SGHRS and CDR2 YFSETQ. Trimming removed 0 bases from V and 2 bases from J, with 8 bases in between. This CDR3 spans 14 amino acids. CDR3 loop: CASSLGLQQETQYF. In DNA form, the CDR3 reads TGCGCCAGCAGCTTGGGTCTACAGCAAGAGACCCAGTACTTC.

V and J are TRBV18 and TRBJ1-1; TRBD1 agrees at 10 bases. The V gene's germline CDR1 is KGHSH and CDR2 LQKENI. The trim removed 1 base at V and 4 bases at J, leaving 3 bases unmatched. This CDR3 has 15 residues. The CDR3 DNA reads TGTGCCAGCTCACCACGACAGGGGGCCGGCACTGAAGCTTTCTTT. Protein product: CASSPRQGAGTEAFF.

V gene TRBV6-5 combines with J gene TRBJ2-5; maybe TRBD2 (6 bases). Trimming cost V 6 bases and J 13 bases, with 15 bases left between them. The CDR3 covers 11 residues. Per germline, CDR1 MNHEY and CDR2 SVGAGI. The CDR3 bases are TGTGCCAGCAGAGAGCGGGCGGCGACGTACTTC. It yields the protein CASRERAATYF.

The V gene is TRBV11-2, the J gene TRBJ1-5, with a weak D call TRBD1 (5 bases). The CDR3 totals 20 residues. V gave up 2 bases and J gave up 6 bases, with 29 bases separating them. Per germline, CDR1 SGHAT and CDR2 FQNNGV. The CDR3 protein is CASSLSPPGRLFYVGQPQHF. CDR3 DNA: TGTGCCAGCAGCTTATCCCCGCCGGGACGGCTTTTTTATGTAGGTCAGCCCCAGCATTTT.

This sequence joins TRBV23-1 and TRBJ1-4; the D is unclear. TRBV23-1 is reported as an ORF; its role is uncertain. Trimming removed 3 bases at V and 17 bases at J, with 16 bases between. The CDR3 consists of 12 residues. DNA for the CDR3: TGCGCCAGCAGTCAGTCGAGATCGGACTGTTTTTTT. The encoded protein is CASSQSRSDCFF.

The chain links TRBV4-2 to TRBJ2-3, with 11 bases matching TRBD1. CDR1 is LGHNA, CDR2 YNFKEQ, per germline. Trimming cost V 0 bases and J 0 bases; bases outside gene matches: 8. This CDR3 has 19 amino acids. The CDR3 sequence is CASSQERTGGGYSTDTQYF. As DNA, the CDR3 is TGTGCCAGCAGCCAAGAGAGGACAGGGGGCGGCTATAGCACAGATACGCAGTATTTT.

This chain connects TRBV4-3 to TRBJ2-3; 11 nucleotides align to TRBD2. Germline trimming cut 3 bases from V and 4 bases from J; bases unmatched to any gene: 3. The CDR3 consists of 15 residues. In germline, CDR1 is LGHNA, CDR2 YSLEER. The CDR3 protein is CASSHPTSGADTQYF. DNA of the CDR3: TGCGCCAGCAGCCACCCGACTAGCGGGGCAGATACGCAGTATTTT.

V usage is TRBV6-2 or TRBV6-3 and J usage is TRBJ2-3; 7 bases line up with TRBD2. The germline V gene has CDR1 MNHEY and CDR2 SVGEGT. The CDR3 spans 17 residues. V was clipped by 2 bases and J by 2 bases; unmatched bases: 10. CDR3 sequence (DNA): TGTGCCAGCAGTTACCCGAGGGGAGGGCAGATCACAGATACGCAGTATTTT. Translation: CASSYPRGGQITDTQYF.

The chain links TRBV18 to TRBJ1-2; D is unclear. The CDR3 runs 16 residues. Deletions cut 5 bases from V and 0 bases from J, with 16 bases between. Germline V gene data show CDR1 as KGHSH and CDR2 as LQKENI. The CDR3, as DNA: TGTGCCAGCTCAAGGCTCTCCGATAGTGCTAACTATGGCTACACCTTC. Encoded protein: CASSRLSDSANYGYTF.

The gene calls are TRBV7-6 and TRBJ1-5; D gene unclear. The germline V gene has CDR1 SGHVS and CDR2 FNYEAQ. The V end was cut by 5 bases, the J end by 7 bases, with 12 bases between. This CDR3 spans 13 amino acids. The CDR3 protein is CASSPGFRQPQHF. DNA for the CDR3: TGTGCCAGCAGCCCAGGTTTTCGACAGCCCCAGCATTTT.

The rearrangement joins TRBV5-1 to TRBJ2-1, with a weak D call TRBD1 (8 bases). Germline V lookup: CDR1 SGHRS, CDR2 YFSETQ. V lost 7 bases and J lost 7, with 15 bases in between. This CDR3 has 13 residues. The CDR3 is CASGQGGVNEQFF. The CDR3 DNA follows: TGCGCCAGCGGACAGGGAGGGGTGAATGAGCAGTTCTTC. The entire variable domain, with the rest obtained from reference TRBV5-1 and TRBJ2-1, is as follows: KAGVTQTPRYLIKTRGQQVTLSCSPISGHRSVSWYQQTPGQGLQFLFEYFSETQRNKGNFPGRFSGRQFSNSRSEMNVSTLELGDSALYLCASGQGGVNEQFFGPGTRLTVL.

The rearrangement links TRBV2 to TRBJ2-3; D might be TRBD1 (6 bases). Trimming removed 7 bases at V and 4 bases at J, with 15 bases between. Germline V gene lookup returns CDR1 SNHLY and CDR2 FYNNEI. The CDR3 totals 14 residues. As DNA, the CDR3 is TGTGCCAGCATTAGGACAGACAAATCAGATACGCAGTATTTT. Translated: CASIRTDKSDTQYF.

The rearrangement joins TRBV18 to TRBJ2-3; no clear D. The CDR3 spans 12 residues. The V end was cut by 6 bases, the J end by 2 bases, with 6 bases between. Germline loops: CDR1 KGHSH, CDR2 LQKENI. CDR3 residues: CASSLYTDTQYF. The CDR3 bases are TGTGCCAGCTCGCTCTACACAGATACGCAGTATTTT.